The present T cell receptor beta chain was sequenced within a study of cytomegalovirus exposure and HLA in healthy donors. Amplification used 60 Vbeta primers and 13 Jbeta primers. Sequencing used immunoSEQ multiplex PCR; TCRdb keeps in-frame clones, though not all of them. The data hold 150,000 to 200,000 clones, with roughly four fifths observed a single time. Findings and limits, study-wide: Segments of the TCR beta V type were, in most cases, productive about 87% or about 30% of the time in an earlier analysis. The authors confirmed in vitro that a few CMV-associated chains were specific for CMV antigens. Some V segments (TRBV6-2 and TRBV6-3 among them) were excluded as indistinguishable.

CDR3 size: 16 residues. After removal of 2 bases from V and 5 bases from J, the junction contained 9 bases not matched to a gene. Germline lookup yields CDR1 SGHTA and CDR2 FQGTGA. Turning to this clone: Its cognate antigen is unknown.

The chain uses TRBV7-3 and TRBJ2-5, with TRBD1 matching over 9 bases. Sequencing used PBMCs. This clonotype was sampled from a man aged 18 to 30 in good health and CMV-seronegative. CDR3 residues: CASSLAGTGLGETQYF. As DNA, the CDR3 is TGTGCCAGCAGCTTAGCCGGGACAGGGCTGGGGGAGACCCAGTACTTC.